The 30 T cell receptor beta chains listed next were all sequenced from one sample in a study of T cells in Graves' hyperthyroidism and ophthalmopathy. TCR beta CDR3 regions were amplified from RNA transcripts. HTBI primers were employed in a first-round RT-PCR of the TCR CDR3. TCRdb used MiXCR to reprocess the multiplex PCR reads, holding one entry per CDR3 protein. The data show tens of thousands of distinct CDR3 sequences, with roughly half seen just once and over 30% held by the top ten. Source material: peripheral blood or thyroid tissue (not recorded which). The receptors originated from a man aged 18 to 29 with Graves' hyperthyroidism.

The chain carries TRBV30 and TRBJ1-2; no firm D call. Trimming removed 2 bases at V and 8 bases at J, with 12 bases between. The CDR3 spans 12 residues. The germline gives CDR1 GTSNPN, CDR2 SVGIG (reference sequence). This CDR3 reads CAWSRGVQGYTF. The CDR3 coding sequence is TGTGCCTGGAGTCGGGGAGTACAGGGCTACACCTTC.

The chain has TRBV15 and TRBJ1-6; D is ambiguous. CDR3 length: 13 residues. Deletions cut 2 bases from V and 14 bases from J, with 13 bases between. Germline loops: CDR1 LNHNV, CDR2 YYDKDF (reference sequence). In nucleotides, the CDR3 is TGTGCCACCAGCAGACAGTTCGAATCAGCCCTCCACTTT. This encodes CATSRQFESALHF.

V is TRBV7-2 and J is TRBJ2-7, with 11 nucleotides matching TRBD2. CDR1 and CDR2 (germline): SGHTA, FQGNSA. Trimming removed 5 bases from V and 3 bases from J; junction bases left unmatched: 3. The CDR3 covers 14 residues. CDR3 DNA sequence: TGTGCCAGCAGCATGACTAGCGGGATCTACGAGCAGTACTTC. Amino acids: CASSMTSGIYEQYF. The full variable domain, completed using reference TRBV7-2 and TRBJ2-7, is GAGVSQSPSNKVTEKGKDVELRCDPISGHTALYWYRQSLGQGLEFLIYFQGNSAPDKSGLPSDRFSAERTGGSVSTLTIQRTQQEDSAVYLCASSMTSGIYEQYFGPGTRLTVT.

This clonotype was counted ten times or more. The chain links TRBV6-5 to TRBJ2-7; D is uncertain. Germline V lookup: CDR1 MNHEY, CDR2 SVGAGI. This CDR3 has 13 amino acids. The V end was cut by 8 bases, the J end by 6 bases, with 17 bases between. This CDR3 reads CASRSKSLGEQYF. The CDR3, as DNA: TGTGCCAGCCGTAGCAAATCCTTGGGCGAGCAGTACTTC.

Only one count was recorded for this clonotype. V is TRBV7-9 and J is TRBJ2-7, with D maybe TRBD2 (6 bases). The CDR3 is made up of 17 amino acids. Germline V lookup: CDR1 SEHNR, CDR2 FQNEAQ (reference sequence). Trimming stripped 4 bases from V and 3 bases from J, with 22 bases between. CDR3 region: CASSSTIRDSSHYEQYF. The CDR3 DNA sequence: TGTGCCAGCAGCTCAACAATCCGGGACTCCTCGCACTACGAGCAGTACTTC.

The chain combines TRBV2 with TRBJ1-2; TRBD1 agrees at 10 bases. The CDR3 is 12 residues long. The germline V gene encodes CDR1 SNHLY and CDR2 FYNNEI. J was trimmed by 6 bases and V by 8 bases; bases with no gene match: 3. In DNA, the CDR3 is TGTGCCAGCCGGACAGGGGGAAATGGCTACACCTTC. Amino acid sequence: CASRTGGNGYTF.

The table lists this clonotype with many counts. The chain employs TRBV12-3 or TRBV12-4 and TRBJ2-6, with 7 bases matching TRBD1. V lost 5 bases and J lost 3; bases outside the gene matches: 13. The CDR3 loop spans 18 amino acids. In DNA form, the CDR3 reads TGTGCCAGCAGTGCCAGGACAGGCGCTCTTAGTGGGGCCAACGTCCTGACTTTC. Its protein product is CASSARTGALSGANVLTF.

This clonotype has at least ten counts. Given a much more abundant clone one base away, this may be a read error. V usage is TRBV7-2 and J usage is TRBJ1-1, with TRBD1 as a possible D gene (6 bases). The germline V gene encodes CDR1 SGHTA and CDR2 FQGNSA. This CDR3 has 13 residues. The CDR3 spells CVSSPTGPTEAFF. The CDR3 DNA follows: TGTGTCAGCAGCCCGACAGGCCCCACTGAAGCTTTCTTT.

This sequence joins TRBV7-9 and TRBJ1-2, with D possibly being TRBD1 (5 bases). Germline V gene lookup returns CDR1 SEHNR and CDR2 FQNEAQ (reference sequence). The CDR3 totals 13 residues. V was pared by 8 bases and J by 4 bases, with 14 bases between. The CDR3 loop is CASRPGGSYGYTF. The CDR3 region has the DNA TGTGCCAGCCGGCCGGGGGGGAGCTATGGCTACACCTTC.

V usage is TRBV29-1 and J usage is TRBJ1-1; D unclear. The CDR3 runs 12 residues. The V gene lost 4 bases and the J gene lost 4 bases, with 10 bases spanning the gap. CDR1 is SQVTM and CDR2 is ANQGSEA in the germline V gene. This chain's CDR3 is CSVVGIATEAFF. CDR3 nucleotide sequence: TGCAGCGTTGTGGGGATAGCCACTGAAGCTTTCTTT.

This clonotype occurred a few times. V is TRBV15 and J is TRBJ1-2; D gene ambiguous. This CDR3 region has 13 residues. V dropped 0 bases and J dropped 7 bases, with 9 bases sitting between them. Germline V gives CDR1 LNHNV, CDR2 YYDKDF (reference sequence). Here the CDR3 reads CATSRDRAGGYTF. As DNA, the CDR3 is TGTGCCACCAGCAGAGATAGGGCAGGTGGCTACACCTTC.

V and J are TRBV7-9 and TRBJ1-1, with a tentative D call TRBD1 (6 bases). Trimming removed 6 bases from V and 1 base from J, with 24 bases in between. Germline V gene data show CDR1 as SEHNR and CDR2 as FQNEAQ (reference sequence). The CDR3 runs to 18 residues. Written as DNA, the CDR3 is TGTGCCAGCAGGGGCCTCGTTTCGAGGGGGAAAACGAACACTGAAGCTTTCTTT. This sequence encodes CASRGLVSRGKTNTEAFF.

This rearrangement joins TRBV2 to TRBJ1-4; 8 nucleotides agree with TRBD1. V shed 6 bases and J 8 bases; nucleotides not matched to a gene: 8. This CDR3 region has 14 residues. The germline CDR1 and CDR2 sequences are SNHLY and FYNNEI. In nucleotides, the CDR3 is TGTGCCAGCAGCGCGGACAGGGTGTACGAAAAACTGTTTTTT. Its translation: CASSADRVYEKLFF.

The V gene is TRBV25-1, the J gene TRBJ1-2; D is unresolved. In germline, CDR1 is MGHDK, CDR2 SYGVNS. CDR3 length: 14 residues. The ends were cut back, 1 base at V and 3 bases at J, with 9 bases in the middle. This CDR3 is CASSESGQYYGYTF. The CDR3 region has the DNA TGTGCCAGCAGTGAATCGGGCCAGTACTATGGCTACACCTTC.

The V and J genes are TRBV24-1 and TRBJ2-7, with 11 nucleotides matching TRBD2. This CDR3 has 15 amino acids. Germline assignment: CDR1 KGHDR and CDR2 SFDVKD. J lost 3 bases, V lost 10 bases, and 10 bases had no gene match. CDR3 sequence reads: CATGTSGSPLYEQYF. CDR3 nucleotides: TGTGCCACAGGTACTAGCGGGAGCCCTCTCTACGAGCAGTACTTC.

This clonotype was detected ten times or more. The chain uses TRBV7-2 and TRBJ2-5; the D is unclear. Trimming left V 3 bases short and J 7 bases short, with 18 bases between. The CDR3 is 15 residues long. CDR1 SGHTA and CDR2 FQGNSA come from the germline V gene. CDR3 DNA sequence: TGTGCCAGCAGCTTTGAGAGGATTGGGTTTAGGACCCAGTACTTC. Translation gives CASSFERIGFRTQYF. Variable domain in full (rest from reference TRBV7-2 and TRBJ2-5): GAGVSQSPSNKVTEKGKDVELRCDPISGHTALYWYRQSLGQGLEFLIYFQGNSAPDKSGLPSDRFSAERTGGSVSTLTIQRTQQEDSAVYLCASSFERIGFRTQYFGPGTRLLVL.

This clonotype was counted many times. The J gene is TRBJ2-5, the V gene TRBV7-2; no firm D call. The CDR3 contains 13 residues. The germline V gene has CDR1 SGHTA and CDR2 FQGNSA. V was clipped by 1 base and J by 12 bases, with 15 bases between them. DNA for the CDR3: TGTGCCAGCAGCTTAGAAGTAGGGCATTCAGAGTACTTC. This gives the protein CASSLEVGHSEYF.

There are many counts of this clonotype. This rearrangement joins TRBV24-1 to TRBJ1-1, with D tentatively TRBD1 (5 bases). The V gene's germline CDR1 is KGHDR and CDR2 SFDVKD. Trimming removed 5 bases from V and 1 base from J, with 7 bases in between. The CDR3 contains 13 residues. The DNA of the CDR3 is TGTGCCACCAGTGGGCAGGGGAACACTGAAGCTTTCTTT. Amino acids: CATSGQGNTEAFF.

This clonotype was detected many times. The chain joins TRBV29-1 to TRBJ1-4, with TRBD1 as a possible D gene (5 bases). The CDR3 length is 11 residues. Trimming removed 7 bases at V and 6 bases at J, with 9 bases between. Germline V lookup: CDR1 SQVTM, CDR2 ANQGSEA. The CDR3 DNA reads TGCAGCGCGGGGGTGGATGAAAAACTGTTTTTT. Translated, it gives CSAGVDEKLFF.

A note on this clonotype: This may arise from a read error, as a much more abundant clone is one base away. The conserved closing phenylalanine or tryptophan is absent in this CDR3, likely reflecting a read error. The chain links TRBV11-2 to TRBJ2-2; maybe TRBD1 (6 bases). This CDR3 has 15 residues. Germline V gives CDR1 SGHAT, CDR2 FQNNGV. V lost 4 bases and J 1 base, leaving 10 bases between the germline ends. The CDR3 DNA reads as TGTGCCAGCAGCTCCGGACAGATGAACACCGGGGAGCTGTTTCTT. This codes for CASSSGQMNTGELFL.

This clonotype was recorded once. The CDR3 sequence: CASGSRGRDSNQPQHF. The CDR3 bases are TGTGCCAGCGGTTCCAGGGGACGGGATAGTAATCAGCCCCAGCATTTT. V gene TRBV2 combines with J gene TRBJ1-5; TRBD1 might be the D (6 bases). CDR1 SNHLY and CDR2 FYNNEI come from the germline V gene. The V end lost 8 bases, the J end lost 4 bases, and 21 bases lay between the germline ends. CDR3 length equals 16 residues.

This clonotype was counted a single time. This rearrangement joins TRBV2 to TRBJ2-2; 9 nucleotides agree with TRBD2. Trimming cost V 10 bases and J 4 bases; bases outside gene matches: 4. This CDR3 is built from 13 residues. The germline V gene encodes CDR1 SNHLY and CDR2 FYNNEI. The CDR3 DNA follows: TGTGCCACTCGACTAGCGGTCACCGGGGAGCTGTTTTTT. Its protein is CATRLAVTGELFF.

This clonotype was seen ten or more times. The V and J genes are TRBV10-3 and TRBJ1-1; 7 bases fit TRBD1. Germline trimming cut 7 bases from V and 5 bases from J; bases unmatched to any gene: 7. The V gene's germline CDR1 is ENHRY and CDR2 SYGVKD. The length of the CDR3 is 13 residues. Written as DNA, the CDR3 is TGTGCCATCAATCCTGACAGGGCGACTGAAGCTTTCTTT. Its protein product is CAINPDRATEAFF.

This sequence joins TRBV15 and TRBJ1-5, with D unresolved. Per the germline V gene, CDR1 is LNHNV and CDR2 is YYDKDF (reference sequence). V was shortened by 0 bases and J by 4 bases, with 4 bases between the two germline ends. The CDR3 runs to 13 residues. The CDR3 spells CATSRDTNQPQHF. As DNA, the CDR3 is TGTGCCACCAGCAGAGATACTAATCAGCCCCAGCATTTT.

The sample holds many counts of this clonotype. The rearrangement uses TRBV20-1 and TRBJ2-7, with 10 bases fitting TRBD1. CDR3 size: 12 residues. V shed 5 bases and J 4 bases; nucleotides not matched to a gene: 2. Germline-derived CDR1 and CDR2 are DFQATT and SNEGSKA (reference sequence). The CDR3 sequence is CSAWTGGYEQYF. CDR3 in DNA: TGCAGTGCTTGGACAGGGGGTTACGAGCAGTACTTC.

In regard to this clonotype: Here the CDR3 omits its conserved ending phenylalanine or tryptophan, so a read error is the likely source. The DNA is omitted, as the CDR3 cannot be located on it reliably, and the CDR3 follows TCRdb's listing. The chain has TRBV29-1 and TRBJ2-7; the D call TRBD1 from the table was never checked on the DNA. The CDR3 contains 8 residues when both ends are counted. Germline assignment: CDR1 SQVTM and CDR2 ANQGSEA. The CDR3 is CSVSGQGI.

This clonotype was recorded many times. The chain has TRBV20-1 and TRBJ2-3; 14 bases map to TRBD2. The V gene's germline CDR1 is DFQATT and CDR2 SNEGSKA (reference sequence). V shed 2 bases, J shed 1 base, and the junction held 5 bases outside the gene matches. The CDR3 has 17 amino acids. The CDR3 spells CSARSEGLAGGTDTQYF. The DNA of the CDR3 is TGCAGTGCTAGATCCGAGGGACTAGCGGGAGGCACAGATACGCAGTATTTT.

Notes on this clonotype: The junction departs from the called germline gene at one end, perhaps through a read error. The CDR3 DNA follows: TGTGCCAGCAGCACCACAGGGTCCGGAAACACCATACATTTT. Amino acid sequence: CASSTTGSGNTIHF. This chain joins TRBV7-2 and TRBJ1-3; perhaps TRBD1 as D (6 bases). CDR1 and CDR2 (germline): SGHTA, FQGNSA. This CDR3 contains 14 residues.

This clonotype is medium-sized (0.01 to 0.1%) by share. This chain uses TRBV9 with TRBJ1-6; D unclear. Trimming shortened V by 3 bases and J by 7 bases, and 14 bases separated the two germline ends. Germline CDR1 is SGDLS and CDR2 is YYNGEE. CDR3 length equals 15 residues. The CDR3 nucleotides are TGTGCCAGCAGCGCCCGGGTCGCCGAGAATTCACCCCTCCACTTT. Encoded protein: CASSARVAENSPLHF.

In its sample, this clonotype was seen once. The chain employs TRBV7-8 and TRBJ2-7, with TRBD1 matching over 10 bases. The V gene end was trimmed by 1 base and the J gene end by 5 bases; junction bases not matched to a gene: 8. The germline CDR1 and CDR2 sequences are SGHVS and FQNEAQ. The CDR3 has 16 amino acids. CDR3 sequence: CASSLEGTGVPHEQYF. Here the CDR3 DNA reads TGTGCCAGCAGCTTAGAGGGGACAGGGGTCCCCCACGAGCAGTACTTC.